This TCR beta chain was captured by sequencing in a study of shared clonotypes between healthy human individuals. Study as a whole: The donors, a couple of women and a few men, were aged 18 to 49. The study used three CD4 naive, three CD4 memory, two CD8 naive and one CD8 memory plate per donor.

Regarding the study as a whole: Relative to clonotypes present in all four donors, those not shared had lower generation probabilities.

Authors' data handling: With immunoSEQ giving junction-only sequences and no quality scores, filtering differed. This table comes from immunoSEQ multiplex PCR, and its TCRdb copy is limited to in-frame clones, with some not included. Clone size and the V and J calls come from that table; the DNA yielded D and trimming. The sample lists about 2,500,000 clones, around nine tenths occurring once. For this clone: The target antigen is unknown.

The sequence derives from a man between 18 and 35 years old in good health. The sequenced material came from naive CD4+ T cells sorted from blood. The subset here: CD45RA+ positively selected.

CDR3 DNA: TGCGCCAGCAGGACTACTAGCGGGAGCTACGAGCAGTACTTC. Its translation is CASRTTSGSYEQYF. This sequence joins TRBV5-1 and TRBJ2-7; TRBD2 matches 11 bases. The CDR3 spans 14 residues. Germline CDR1 SGHRS, CDR2 YFSETQ. V lost 5 bases to trimming and J lost 3 bases; unmatched junction nucleotides: 4.